This entry concerns a single T cell receptor (beta chain). This clonotype was counted a few times. No cognate antigen has been identified for it. The input lacks base qualities; no much larger clone sits a single base away. The data originate from a study of response to subunit inactivated influenza vaccine listed by TCRdb under 2018. Turning to the overall study: Deep quantitative T cell receptor repertoire profiling was used in the study to track responses to a trivalent subunit inactivated influenza vaccine. Overall study outcomes, separate from this receptor: It was suggested by the authors that each seasonal influenza vaccination may recruit only a limited number of new T cells.

The library was built by means of RT-PCR. The data were produced on an Illumina HiSeq 2500. TCRdb reran the public reads through fastp at Q25 and MiXCR, keeping productive beta chains. Rows matching on CDR3 protein sequence are summarized as one entry with the most common DNA and genes. The sample contains 290,000 or so distinct CDR3 sequences, approximately 23% of them found a single time. 9% to 12% of the sample is held by the ten biggest clonotypes. The CDR3, cysteine through phenylalanine, is 14 amino acids long. This entry keeps only the CDR3 DNA: 42 bases, framed from base 1. Per the germline V gene (reference sequence), DFQATT is the CDR1 and SNEGSKA is the CDR2. Trimming costs V 1 base and J 6 bases, and their ends lie 10 bases apart.

The TCR was taken from a man aged 50-75 years who received an inactivated influenza vaccine. Donor details come from another sample of the same person, matched by shared clones. This specimen was PBMCs from blood, taken about 19 months after vaccination. Rearrangement joined TRBV20-1 to TRBJ1-6; the D segment could be TRBD1, given 5 matching bases. The DNA reads as follows: TGCAGTGCTAGAGTCGGGGCCAGTAATTCACCCCTCCACTTT. Its protein reads: CSARVGASNSPLHF.